The next 25 T cell receptor beta chains were all read from a single sample in a study of CD8+ T cells in alopecia areata. Sequencing templates came from extracted RNA that was reverse transcribed into cDNA. Profiling relied on immunoSEQ multiplex PCR, and the TCRdb table lists in-frame clones only, not all of them. The table shows 180,000 or so clones, with less than 75% occurring only once. The input for sequencing was CD8+ T cells sorted from blood, taken at week 0. The receptor source for this set is a human donor with alopecia areata.

V gene TRBV6-1 combines with J gene TRBJ2-5, with 9 bases aligning to TRBD1. V was clipped by 7 bases and J by 1 base; unmatched bases: 4. The CDR3 runs to 14 residues. Germline V lookup: CDR1 MNHNS, CDR2 SASEGT. Here the CDR3 DNA reads TGTGCCAGCAAAGGGACAGGGTCCCAAGAGACCCAGTACTTC. Translated: CASKGTGSQETQYF.

The chain joins TRBV10-3 to TRBJ1-2, with D hard to call. Trimming left V 0 bases short and J 10 bases short, with 9 bases between. The CDR3 contains 12 residues. Germline lookup yields CDR1 ENHRY and CDR2 SYGVKD. CDR3 DNA sequence: TGTGCCATCAGTGAGTCGAGCGCAGCCTACACCTTC. It translates to CAISESSAAYTF.

The CDR3 sequence is CASIPMGGQSYEQYF. In nucleotides, the CDR3 is TGTGCCAGCATCCCGATGGGCGGACAGTCCTACGAGCAGTACTTC. V is TRBV2 and J is TRBJ2-7, with a weak D call TRBD1 (6 bases). V lost 7 bases to trimming and J lost 1 base, with 17 bases between them. Looked up from germline, CDR1 is SNHLY and CDR2 is FYNNEI. The CDR3 is made up of 15 amino acids.

A word on this clone: The same CDR3 also results from other DNA sequences found in this sample. The gene calls are TRBV25-1 and TRBJ1-1, with D possibly TRBD1 on 5 matching bases. Trimming took off 2 bases at V and 2 bases at J, with 6 bases between the two ends. CDR1 and CDR2 from the germline V gene are MGHDK and SYGVNS. This CDR3 is 13 amino acids long. CDR3 bases: TGTGCCAGCAGTGAAAGGGGTAACACTGAAGCTTTCTTT. Translated: CASSERGNTEAFF. Using reference TRBV25-1 and TRBJ1-1 for the parts outside the CDR3, the full variable domain is EADIYQTPRYLVIGTGKKITLECSQTMGHDKMYWYQQDPGMELHLIHYSYGVNSTEKGDLSSESTVSRIRTEHFPLTLESARPSHTSQYLCASSERGNTEAFFGQGTRLTVV.

The DNA of the CDR3 is TGTGCCAGCAGTCACAGGGGAGCCAGTCAGCCCCAGCATTTT. This gives the protein CASSHRGASQPQHF. The chain links TRBV27 to TRBJ1-5, with TRBD1 identical over 7 bases. CDR3 length: 14 residues. The V gene's germline CDR1 is MNHEY and CDR2 SMNVEV (reference sequence). Unmatched junction bases numbered 7, after V lost 5 bases and J lost 6 bases.

The V and J genes are TRBV29-1 and TRBJ1-1, with D possibly TRBD1 on 6 matching bases. V was clipped by 5 bases and J by 6 bases, with 22 bases between them. This CDR3 spans 15 amino acids. CDR1 is SQVTM, CDR2 ANQGSEA, per germline. The CDR3 sequence is CSVQRRGGAEAEAFF. Here the CDR3 DNA reads TGCAGCGTTCAAAGACGGGGGGGCGCAGAGGCTGAAGCTTTCTTT.

This chain uses TRBV27 with TRBJ2-5; the D gene is possibly TRBD1 (5 bases). There are 14 residues in the CDR3. V dropped 2 bases and J dropped 6 bases, with 13 bases sitting between them. CDR1 is MNHEY and CDR2 is SMNVEV in the germline V gene (reference sequence). CDR3 sequence: CASSLGADRKTQYF. DNA for the CDR3: TGTGCCAGCAGTTTAGGAGCAGACAGAAAGACCCAGTACTTC.

V usage is TRBV13 and J usage is TRBJ2-3, with TRBD2 identical over 7 bases. There are 18 residues in the CDR3. The J segment lost 0 bases and the V segment lost 4 bases, leaving 13 bases of the junction unmatched. CDR1 PRHDT and CDR2 FYEKMQ come from the germline V gene (reference sequence). For the CDR3, the DNA is TGTGCCAGCAGCTCCGGGTATTCGGCGGGGGAAAGCACAGATACGCAGTATTTT. Its protein is CASSSGYSAGESTDTQYF.

The V gene is TRBV29-1, the J gene TRBJ2-3; 11 bases fit TRBD1. Germline assignment: CDR1 SQVTM and CDR2 ANQGSEA. The CDR3 runs 14 residues. The V segment lost 7 bases and the J segment 8 bases; nucleotides outside the gene matches: 11. CDR3 loop: CSARGQGAPSTQYF. In nucleotides, the CDR3 is TGCAGCGCTCGCGGACAGGGGGCGCCTAGTACGCAGTATTTT.

This CDR3 reads CAIAANYEQYF. DNA for the CDR3: TGTGCCATCGCCGCTAACTACGAGCAGTACTTC. The chain carries TRBV10-3 and TRBJ2-7; D gene uncertain. Trimming left V 8 bases short and J 3 bases short, with 8 bases between. The CDR3 loop spans 11 amino acids. The germline V gene encodes CDR1 ENHRY and CDR2 SYGVKD.

The chain is built from TRBV5-1 and TRBJ2-7; D possibly matches TRBD1 or TRBD2 (5 bases each). This CDR3 contains 13 residues. CDR1 SGHRS and CDR2 YFSETQ come from the germline V gene. The V and J ends lost 4 bases and 5 bases respectively, with 13 bases between them. DNA of the CDR3: TGCGCCAGCAGCGGGGGATCAGAGGACGAGCAGTACTTC. This codes for CASSGGSEDEQYF.

A few counts support this clone. The genes are TRBV5-1 and TRBJ1-2, with a weak D call TRBD1 (5 bases). V was clipped by 5 bases and J by 5 bases, with 10 bases between them. Germline CDR1 reads SGHRS; CDR2 reads YFSETQ. CDR3 length equals 12 residues. CDR3 sequence (DNA): TGCGCCAGCAGGCAGGGAATTTATGGCTACACCTTC. This gives the protein CASRQGIYGYTF.

The rearrangement links TRBV7-9 to TRBJ1-6, with 8 bases identical to TRBD1. The germline CDR1 and CDR2 sequences are SEHNR and FQNEAQ (reference sequence). V lost 6 bases to trimming and J lost 15 bases; unmatched junction nucleotides: 4. The CDR3 extends over 11 amino acids. As DNA, the CDR3 is TGTGCCAGCAGTCGACAGGGGATCCTCCACTTT. Translation gives CASSRQGILHF. Full variable domain (outside the CDR3, taken from reference TRBV7-9 and TRBJ1-6): DTGVSQNPRHKITKRGQNVTFRCDPISEHNRLYWYRQTLGQGPEFLTYFQNEAQLEKSRLLSDRFSAERPKGSFSTLEIQRTEQGDSAMYLCASSRQGILHFGNGTRLTVT.

For the CDR3, the DNA is TGTGCCAGCAGCGACCGGGACAGGGAGACCCAGTACTTC. Amino acids: CASSDRDRETQYF. The gene calls are TRBV13 and TRBJ2-5; 8 nucleotides align to TRBD1. Germline V gene sequence: CDR1 PRHDT, CDR2 FYEKMQ (reference sequence). J was trimmed by 5 bases and V by 5 bases; bases with no gene match: 4. The CDR3 is made up of 13 amino acids. The variable domain in full, with the rest retrieved from reference TRBV13 and TRBJ2-5, is AAGVIQSPRHLIKEKRETATLKCYPIPRHDTVYWYQQGPGQDPQFLISFYEKMQSDKGSIPDRFSAQQFSDYHSELNMSSLELGDSALYFCASSDRDRETQYFGPGTRLLVL.

V gene TRBV7-9 combines with J gene TRBJ2-3, with a weak D call TRBD2 (5 bases). This CDR3 spans 15 amino acids. Germline V gives CDR1 SEHNR, CDR2 FQNEAQ (reference sequence). V was pared by 5 bases and J by 5 bases, with 17 bases between. Here the CDR3 reads CASSPLFEGGDTQYF. CDR3 DNA sequence: TGTGCCAGCAGCCCACTGTTTGAGGGTGGAGATACGCAGTATTTT.

This clone has just a few counts. The chain joins TRBV6-6 to TRBJ2-1; no firm D call. The CDR3 has 13 amino acids. V dropped 6 bases and J dropped 3 bases, with 9 bases sitting between them. Germline CDR1 MNHNY, CDR2 SVGAGI (reference sequence). This CDR3 is CASSYQIYNEQFF. In nucleotides, the CDR3 is TGTGCCAGCAGCTACCAGATCTACAATGAGCAGTTCTTC.

Ten or more counts support this clone. The V call is TRBV7-8, the J call TRBJ2-1; 7 bases align to TRBD2. Germline assignment: CDR1 SGHVS and CDR2 FQNEAQ. The CDR3 length is 15 residues. Unmatched junction bases numbered 6, after V lost 5 bases and J lost 2 bases. The CDR3 sequence is CASSISGPPYNEQFF. The CDR3 region has the DNA TGTGCCAGCAGCATTAGCGGGCCCCCCTACAATGAGCAGTTCTTC.

The chain couples TRBV29-1 to TRBJ1-2; possibly TRBD1 for D (6 bases). V was clipped by 2 bases and J by 7 bases, with 17 bases between them. This CDR3 region has 14 residues. CDR1 and CDR2 from the germline V gene are SQVTM and ANQGSEA. CDR3 nucleotides: TGCAGCGTTGAAAAGTCCCGGGACAAAGTTGGCTACACCTTC. Translating it yields CSVEKSRDKVGYTF.

The V call is TRBV7-9, the J call TRBJ2-3; D unresolved. The V end was cut by 2 bases, the J end by 5 bases, with 5 bases between. From germline, CDR1 is SEHNR and CDR2 FQNEAQ (reference sequence). This CDR3 spans 12 amino acids. CDR3 protein: CASSLLVDTQYF. CDR3 DNA sequence: TGTGCCAGCAGCTTATTGGTAGATACGCAGTATTTT.

The CDR3 sequence is CAWRTGQGGTEAFF. CDR3 in DNA: TGTGCCTGGAGGACCGGACAGGGAGGGACTGAAGCTTTCTTT. The chain uses TRBV30 and TRBJ1-1, with TRBD1 matching over 8 bases. This CDR3 is built from 14 residues. After removal of 3 bases from V and 5 bases from J, the junction contained 8 bases not matched to a gene. Looked up from germline, CDR1 is GTSNPN and CDR2 is SVGIG (reference sequence). The full variable domain, with the rest looked up from reference TRBV30 and TRBJ1-1, is SQTIHQWPATLVQPVGSPLSLECTVEGTSNPNLYWYRQAAGRGLQLLFYSVGIGQISSEVPQNLSASRPQDRQFILSSKKLLLSDSGFYLCAWRTGQGGTEAFFGQGTRLTVV.

The V and J genes are TRBV10-1 and TRBJ2-5, with TRBD1 as a possible D gene (6 bases). CDR3 length: 11 residues. Looked up from germline, CDR1 is WNHNN and CDR2 is SYGVQD (reference sequence). Trimming removed 5 bases from V and 5 bases from J, with 6 bases in between. This CDR3 reads CASSQGETQYF. For the CDR3, the DNA is TGCGCCAGCAGTCAGGGGGAGACCCAGTACTTC.

The chain links TRBV9 to TRBJ2-7; unclear D gene. The CDR3 has 10 residues. V lost 4 bases to trimming and J lost 9 bases, with 8 bases between them. CDR1 SGDLS and CDR2 YYNGEE come from the germline V gene. In nucleotides, the CDR3 is TGTGCCAGCAGCCCTTCGGGGCAGTACTTC. It specifies CASSPSGQYF.

The chain recombines TRBV19 with TRBJ1-1, with D possibly being TRBD1 (6 bases). CDR1 and CDR2 (germline): LNHDA, SQIVND (reference sequence). Trimming took 7 bases from V and 0 from J, leaving 15 bases between them. CDR3 length: 15 residues. The CDR3 is CASTSPRGMNTEAFF. As DNA, the CDR3 is TGTGCCAGTACAAGCCCCAGGGGAATGAACACTGAAGCTTTCTTT.

The rearrangement joins TRBV30 to TRBJ2-7; the match to TRBD2 covers 8 bases. The V gene end was trimmed by 5 bases and the J gene end by 4 bases; junction bases not matched to a gene: 7. The CDR3 has 13 amino acids. Germline CDR1 GTSNPN, CDR2 SVGIG (reference sequence). CDR3: CAWGQRGTYEQYF. The CDR3 coding sequence is TGTGCCTGGGGCCAGCGGGGGACTTACGAGCAGTACTTC.

CDR3 protein: CASSSAGTGQDEQYF. As DNA, the CDR3 is TGCGCCAGCAGCTCGGCCGGGACAGGGCAAGACGAGCAGTACTTC. The chain recombines TRBV5-1 with TRBJ2-7; TRBD1 matches 9 bases. CDR3 length: 15 residues. V dropped 3 bases and J dropped 5; count of bases not matched to a gene: 9. From germline, CDR1 is SGHRS and CDR2 YFSETQ.